This is a list of T cell receptor beta chains from one sample in a study. A single record per CDR3 protein comes from TCRdb applying MiXCR to the 5' RACE reads. This sample has 60,000 to 65,000 distinct CDR3 sequences, with roughly 23% found just once. Sequenced: memory CD4+ T cells sorted from a lymph node. The receptor set was obtained from a female donor with breast cancer. The CDR3 runs from the conserved cysteine through the conserved F or W. Each record gives: D gene, V gene, clone size, J gene, CDR3 DNA, CDR3 protein. D genes are given only for firm matches. Only part of the rows carry a size: once, few, many, or a class if the clone is expanded.

TRBD2	TRBV5-1	NA	TRBJ2-3	TGCGCCAGCAGCTTGACTAGCGAAAAGGCAGATACGCAGTATTTT	CASSLTSEKADTQYF
TRBD2	TRBV20-1	many	TRBJ2-5	TGCAGTGCCGAAGAACTAGCGGGAGAGACCCAGTACTTC	CSAEELAGETQYF
NA	TRBV7-9	many	TRBJ1-6	TGTGCCAGCAGCATCACAGAAAATTCACCCCTCCACTTT	CASSITENSPLHF
NA	TRBV6-2/TRBV6-3	many	TRBJ1-1	TGTGCCAGCAGCCCCGGTAGCAGTGGGGCTGAAGCTTTCTTT	CASSPGSSGAEAFF
NA	TRBV7-8	NA	TRBJ1-1	TGTGCCAGCAGCCAACGGCGGGGTCAGATGAACACTGAAGCTTTCTTT	CASSQRRGQMNTEAFF
TRBD2	TRBV12-3/TRBV12-4	NA	TRBJ2-3	TGTGCCAGCAGTGTGGACATAGCGGGTTCTAAAGATACGCAGTATTTT	CASSVDIAGSKDTQYF
NA	TRBV29-1	NA	TRBJ2-1	TGCAGCGTTGAAAGGGGGTCAAGCAATGAGCAGTTCTTC	CSVERGSSNEQFF
TRBD2	TRBV6-2/TRBV6-3	NA	TRBJ2-1	TGTGCCAGCAGTCATTCCCGACTAGCGGGAGACAATGAGCAGTTCTTC	CASSHSRLAGDNEQFF
TRBD1	TRBV12-3/TRBV12-4	few	TRBJ2-6	TGTGCCAGCAAAACTCGGAGGACAGGTTCCCTGGGGGCCAACGTCCTGACTTTC	CASKTRRTGSLGANVLTF
NA	TRBV11-1	NA	TRBJ1-1	TGTGCCAGCAGCCATACGGACCGGGATAGAAACACTGAAGCTTTCTTT	CASSHTDRDRNTEAFF
TRBD1	TRBV5-6	many	TRBJ1-2	TGTGCCAGCAGCTCCGGGACAGGGCACGGCTACACCTTC	CASSSGTGHGYTF
NA	TRBV5-1	few	TRBJ2-6	TGCGCCAGCAGCCTTAAGAGTGGCTCGGGGGCCAACGTCCTGACTTTC	CASSLKSGSGANVLTF
NA	TRBV5-1	NA	TRBJ2-6	TGCGCCAGCAGGGATGCTGGGGCCAACGTCCTGACTTTC	CASRDAGANVLTF
NA	TRBV5-1	few	TRBJ2-5	TGCGCCAGCAAACAGGGAAACCAAGAGACCCAGTACTTC	CASKQGNQETQYF
TRBD1	TRBV20-1	few	TRBJ2-5	TGCAGTGCTAGAGTTAACAGGGGGCAGCTTGGGACCCAGTACTTC	CSARVNRGQLGTQYF
TRBD1	TRBV5-1	many	TRBJ2-6	TGCGCCAGCAGCTTTACAGGGGCTGGGGCCAACGTCCTGACTTTC	CASSFTGAGANVLTF
TRBD1	TRBV20-1	NA	TRBJ2-2	TGCAGTGCCGCCGGGACAGATCACACCGGGGAGCTGTTTTTT	CSAAGTDHTGELFF
NA	TRBV20-1	NA	TRBJ2-5	TGCAGTGCTGGAGAAGGCGGCAGGAGGAACCAAGAGACCCAGTACTTC	CSAGEGGRRNQETQYF
NA	TRBV11-3	many	TRBJ1-1	TGTGCCAGCAGCCCGTCAGGAGCGAACACTGAAGCTTTCTTT	CASSPSGANTEAFF
TRBD1	TRBV7-2	NA	TRBJ1-2	TGTGCCAGCAGCACCGGGACAGGGAATGGCTACACCTTC	CASSTGTGNGYTF
TRBD1	TRBV5-1	few	TRBJ1-1	TGCGCCAGCAGCATAACAGGGGGTCTAGACACTGAAGCTTTCTTT	CASSITGGLDTEAFF
TRBD1	TRBV12-3/TRBV12-4	NA	TRBJ2-2	TGTGCCAGCAGTAGACCGGGACAGGGTATCGGGGAGCTGTTTTTT	CASSRPGQGIGELFF
TRBD1	TRBV7-9	few	TRBJ2-7	TGTGCCAGCAGCTTCGGGGGACAGGGTTCACCTCAGTACTTC	CASSFGGQGSPQYF
TRBD1	TRBV20-1	NA	TRBJ2-4	TGCAGTGCTAGACGGACAGGCGTAGCCAAAAACATTCAGTACTTC	CSARRTGVAKNIQYF
TRBD1	TRBV5-1	many	TRBJ2-2	TGCGCCAGCAGCTTGGAGGGACAGGGCTTCCGGGTTGGCACCGGGGAGCTGTTTTTT	CASSLEGQGFRVGTGELFF
NA	TRBV29-1	NA	TRBJ1-1	TGCAGCGTAGAAGGACTGGGACGCGGTACACAAGCTTTCTTT	CSVEGLGRGTQAFF
NA	TRBV6-2/TRBV6-3	few	TRBJ2-5	TGTGCCAGCAGTTACTCCCCAGTGAGGGAGACCCAGTACTTC	CASSYSPVRETQYF
NA	TRBV5-5	NA	TRBJ2-1	TGTGTCAGCAGCTTGGAAGGGGTGGGAGACTCCTTCGGGGAGCAGTTCTTC	CVSSLEGVGDSFGEQFF
TRBD2	TRBV11-3	NA	TRBJ2-1	TGTGCCAGCAGCGACCGGGGGGGAGATGAGCAGTTCTTC	CASSDRGGDEQFF
TRBD1	TRBV9	many	TRBJ1-2	TGTGCCAGCAGCGCAATACACGGGACAGGGGAAAGCTACACCTTC	CASSAIHGTGESYTF
NA	TRBV18	few	TRBJ2-7	TGTGCCAGCTCACCATCGTCAGCCACCTACGAGCAGTACTTC	CASSPSSATYEQYF
NA	TRBV7-2	NA	TRBJ2-1	TGTGCCGGCAGCCAAGCCAGGGCGGGGAGCGGTGAGCAGTTCTTC	CAGSQARAGSGEQFF
TRBD1	TRBV28	NA	TRBJ1-2	TGTGCCAGCAGCCTATTTGACAGGGTCGACTATGGCTACGCCTTC	CASSLFDRVDYGYAF
TRBD1	TRBV5-1	few	TRBJ1-5	TGCGCCAGCAGCTTAGGGACAGGGGGAGGGCAGCCCCAGCATTTT	CASSLGTGGGQPQHF
TRBD1	TRBV24-1	few	TRBJ2-7	TGTGCCACCAGTGGTACAGGGGACGTGAGAGAGCAGTACTTC	CATSGTGDVREQYF
TRBD1	TRBV5-8	few	TRBJ2-2	TGTGCCAGCAGCACAGGACAGGGTAACACCGGGGAGCTGTTTTTT	CASSTGQGNTGELFF
TRBD2	TRBV15	once	TRBJ2-1	TGTGCCACCAAAAGGTCAGGGACTAGCGGTAGCAATGAGCAGTTCTTC	CATKRSGTSGSNEQFF
NA	TRBV6-5	many	TRBJ2-3	TGTGCCAGCAGCCCCACTAGGGGAACTGATACGCAGTATTTT	CASSPTRGTDTQYF
TRBD2	TRBV24-1	NA	TRBJ2-1	TGTGCCACCAGTCCGACCCAGACTAGCGGGAGGAATGAGCAGTTCTTC	CATSPTQTSGRNEQFF
NA	TRBV5-3	many	TRBJ1-1	TGTGCCAGAAGCTTGGTCCAAGGAGCTTTCTTT	CARSLVQGAFF
NA	TRBV9	few	TRBJ1-1	TGTGCCAGCAGCGTAGGTTTAGACGGCGGGGACACTGAAGCTTTCTTT	CASSVGLDGGDTEAFF
TRBD1	TRBV20-1	NA	TRBJ1-1	TGCAGTGCTAGAGACAACAGGGGAGGGGGCACTGAAGCTTTCTTT	CSARDNRGGGTEAFF
NA	TRBV6-5	many	TRBJ1-5	TGTGCCAGCAGTCGTGACGGGAATCAGCCCCAGCATTTT	CASSRDGNQPQHF
NA	TRBV5-1	many	TRBJ2-3	TGCGCCAGCAGCTTGGCCAGAAGCGGGTCAGATACGCAGTATTTT	CASSLARSGSDTQYF
NA	TRBV5-4	few	TRBJ2-2	TGTGCCAGCAGCCCGTCCCGCGGAGGAGACACCGGGGAGCTGTTTTTT	CASSPSRGGDTGELFF
NA	TRBV5-1	NA	TRBJ1-1	TGCGCCAGCAGCTTGGGGGTCGGGAACACTGAAGCTTTCTTT	CASSLGVGNTEAFF
NA	TRBV20-1	few	TRBJ2-5	TGCAGTGCCTGGAGAGAGACCCAGTACTTC	CSAWRETQYF
NA	TRBV12-3/TRBV12-4	few	TRBJ1-1	TGTGCCAGCAGTCCCACATACAGGGACGAGGCTGAAGCTTTCTTT	CASSPTYRDEAEAFF
NA	TRBV5-1	NA	TRBJ1-5	TGCGCCAGCAGCTTGAGCCAGGGCGGTCAGCCCCAGCATTTT	CASSLSQGGQPQHF
NA	TRBV20-1	few	TRBJ1-3	TGCAGTATAATGAGCTCTGGAAACACCATATATTTT	CSIMSSGNTIYF
NA	TRBV28	NA	TRBJ2-5	TGTGCCAGCAGTTCGTCTCAGGATAAAGAGACCCAGTACTTC	CASSSSQDKETQYF
TRBD2	TRBV28	NA	TRBJ2-4	TGTGCCAGCAGTTTGGATCTTGGTGTGGGATCCCTTAGACTAGCGGGGGTTGAAGGGAACATTCAGTACTTC	CASSLDLGVGSLRLAGVEGNIQYF
TRBD2	TRBV9	NA	TRBJ2-7	TGTGCCAGCAGCCCTAGCGGGTCTCGGGTCCACGAGCAGTACTTC	CASSPSGSRVHEQYF
TRBD2	TRBV20-1	NA	TRBJ2-1	TGCAGTGGCCCGAAAGCGGGAGGAGGGTCCTACAATGAGCAGTTCTTC	CSGPKAGGGSYNEQFF
NA	TRBV6-1	NA	TRBJ2-7	TGTGCCAGCAGTGAATTGCGGGCCCCATACGAGCAGTACTTC	CASSELRAPYEQYF
TRBD1	TRBV12-3/TRBV12-4	NA	TRBJ1-2	TGTGCCAGCAGTTTACCCGACAGGGGTGGCTACACCTTC	CASSLPDRGGYTF
NA	TRBV6-2/TRBV6-3	many	TRBJ1-5	TGTGCCAGCGCCTCCCGGACAGGCAATCAGCCCCAGCATTTT	CASASRTGNQPQHF
NA	TRBV12-3/TRBV12-4	many	TRBJ1-1	TGTGCCAGCAGTCCTCTCGTGGAAGCTTTCTTT	CASSPLVEAFF
NA	TRBV28	NA	TRBJ2-2	TGTACCAGCACCCTGGAGTTGAGGACCGGGGAGCTGTTTTTT	CTSTLELRTGELFF
NA	TRBV20-1	NA	TRBJ2-2	TGCAGTGCTCCGGAGCCAGTAAACACCGGGGAGCTGTTTTTT	CSAPEPVNTGELFF